Below, one T cell receptor beta chain is given with its context. Clones were sequenced by immunoSEQ multiplex PCR, and TCRdb holds only the in-frame ones, with some missing. In the table there are roughly 140,000 clones, less than 90% of which are singletons. The entry originates in a study of T cell responses to AZD1222 COVID-19 vaccine. The CDR3 contains 12 residues. The V end lost 2 bases, the J end lost 9 bases, and 9 bases lay between the germline ends. Per germline, CDR1 SGHAT and CDR2 FQNNGV. The input for sequencing was peripheral blood, taken after recovery from COVID-19. The chain uses TRBV11-2 and TRBJ2-3, with D unclear. This clonotype originated in an adult who had recovered from COVID-19. The CDR3 DNA reads TGTGCCAGCAGCTTAATTCAGTGGACGCAGTATTTT. Its translation: CASSLIQWTQYF.